These 6 T cell receptor beta chains were all obtained from the same sample, sequenced in a study of T cell responses to AZD1222 COVID-19 vaccine. Assay used: immunoSEQ multiplex PCR; TCRdb lists only in-frame clones, some missing. The sample carries approximately 28,000 clones, around 92% recorded once. The sample was peripheral blood, taken 28 days after the second AZD1222 dose. The receptors were sampled from an adult who received the AZD1222 COVID-19 vaccine.

The chain employs TRBV7-8 and TRBJ1-1; TRBD1 might be the D (5 bases). In germline, CDR1 is SGHVS, CDR2 FQNEAQ. The CDR3 has 16 residues. Trimming left V 1 base short and J 4 bases short, with 16 bases between. The CDR3 nucleotides are TGTGCCAGCAGCTTAGTAGGTGCCGGGAGGGGCACTGAAGCTTTCTTT. This encodes CASSLVGAGRGTEAFF.

This clone has just one count. This chain uses TRBV4-3 with TRBJ2-2; 12 nucleotides match TRBD2. CDR1 is LGHNA and CDR2 is YSLEER in the germline V gene. The CDR3 runs to 19 residues. Trimming removed 1 base from V and 7 bases from J; junction bases left unmatched: 13. In DNA form, the CDR3 reads TGCGCCAGCAGCCAAGGCCTAGCGGGAGGGAAGTTCATCGGCGGGGAGCTGTTTTTT. Translating gives CASSQGLAGGKFIGGELFF.

The rearrangement joins TRBV10-3 to TRBJ2-5, with 7 bases matching TRBD2. V was pared by 6 bases and J by 9 bases, with 22 bases of the junction left unmatched. Germline values: CDR1 ENHRY, CDR2 SYGVKD. The CDR3 totals 17 residues. This chain's CDR3 is CAIRPRDGEGGKTAQYF. The CDR3 DNA is TGTGCCATCAGACCCCGTGACGGGGAGGGTGGCAAGACGGCCCAGTACTTC.

This chain uses TRBV11-2 with TRBJ1-1; 7 bases agree with TRBD1. Germline loops: CDR1 SGHAT, CDR2 FQNNGV. The CDR3 is 14 amino acids. V gave up 2 bases and J gave up 1 base; unmatched junction bases: 1. CDR3 residues: CASSLRDRNTEAFF. DNA for the CDR3: TGTGCCAGCAGCTTAAGGGACAGGAACACTGAAGCTTTCTTT.

The gene calls are TRBV12-5 and TRBJ2-1; D call uncertain. Germline V gene data show CDR1 as LGHNT and CDR2 as FRNRAP. V was trimmed by 2 bases and J by 8 bases, leaving 22 bases between them. The CDR3 loop spans 17 amino acids. The CDR3 here is CASGLSPLNRPVHEQFF. The CDR3 DNA reads TGTGCTAGTGGTTTGAGCCCTCTAAACCGGCCTGTGCATGAGCAGTTCTTC.

The V and J genes are TRBV2 and TRBJ2-5, with D possibly being TRBD1 or TRBD2 (6 bases each). Deletions cut 6 bases from V and 10 bases from J, with 18 bases between. The CDR3 sequence is 13 residues long. Germline V gene data show CDR1 as SNHLY and CDR2 as FYNNEI. CDR3 DNA: TGTGCCAGCAGCCCCGACCGAAAGGGGGGCCAGTACTTC. The encoded protein is CASSPDRKGGQYF.